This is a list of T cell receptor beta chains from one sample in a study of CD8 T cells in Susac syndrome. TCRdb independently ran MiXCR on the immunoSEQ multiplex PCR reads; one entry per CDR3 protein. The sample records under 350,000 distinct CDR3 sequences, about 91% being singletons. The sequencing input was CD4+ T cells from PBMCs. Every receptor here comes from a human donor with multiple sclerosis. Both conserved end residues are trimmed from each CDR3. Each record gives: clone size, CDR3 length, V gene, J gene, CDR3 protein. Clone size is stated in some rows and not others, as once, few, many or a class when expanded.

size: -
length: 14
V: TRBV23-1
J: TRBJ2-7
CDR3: ASSHQQGRGFYEQY

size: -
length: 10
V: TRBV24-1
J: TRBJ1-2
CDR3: ATADEGYGYT

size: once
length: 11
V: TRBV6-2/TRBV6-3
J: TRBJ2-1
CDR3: AVVGPLYNEQF

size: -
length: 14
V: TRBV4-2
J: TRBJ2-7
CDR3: ASSQAGGSSGYEQY

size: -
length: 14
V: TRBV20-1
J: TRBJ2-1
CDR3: SARTPAGGLYNEQF

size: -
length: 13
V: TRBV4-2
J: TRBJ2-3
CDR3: ASSQQRERTDTQY

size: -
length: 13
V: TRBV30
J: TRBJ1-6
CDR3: AWSPRQRTNSPLH

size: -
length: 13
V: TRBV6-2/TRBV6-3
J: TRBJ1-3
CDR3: ASRSATTNGNTIY

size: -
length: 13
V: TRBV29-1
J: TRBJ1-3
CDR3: SYKKPGQGANTIY

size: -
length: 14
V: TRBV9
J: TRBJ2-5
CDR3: ASSTRQAISKETQY

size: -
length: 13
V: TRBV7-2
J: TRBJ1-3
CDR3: ASSPYLQGGNTIY

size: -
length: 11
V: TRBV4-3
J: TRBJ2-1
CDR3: ASSQDWSLEQF

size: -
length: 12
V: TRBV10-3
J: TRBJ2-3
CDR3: AISNSGGSDTQY

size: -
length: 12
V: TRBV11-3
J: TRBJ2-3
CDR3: ASSLGQDTDTQY

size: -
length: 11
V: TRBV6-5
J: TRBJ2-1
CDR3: ASSRAGVNEQF

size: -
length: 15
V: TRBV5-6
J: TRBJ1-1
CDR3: ASSSPGKWVEDTEAF

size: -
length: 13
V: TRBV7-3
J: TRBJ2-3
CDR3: ASSLTSGYTDTQY

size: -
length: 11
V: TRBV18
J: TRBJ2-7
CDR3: ASSPPVIGEQY

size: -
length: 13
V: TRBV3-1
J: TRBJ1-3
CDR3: ASSQARVSGNTIY

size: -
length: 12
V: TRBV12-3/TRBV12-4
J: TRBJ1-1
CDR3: ASSHRGMNTEAF

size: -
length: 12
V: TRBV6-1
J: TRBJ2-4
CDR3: ASSAAAGENIQY

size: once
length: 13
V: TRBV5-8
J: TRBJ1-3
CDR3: ASSLGHAASNTIY

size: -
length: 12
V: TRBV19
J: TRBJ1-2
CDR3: ASTRDSVNYGYT

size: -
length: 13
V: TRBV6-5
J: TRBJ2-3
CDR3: ASSIQGLGADTQY

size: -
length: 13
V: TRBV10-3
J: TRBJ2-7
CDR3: AISDPLAHSYEQY

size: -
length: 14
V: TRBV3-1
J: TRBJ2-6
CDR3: ASSQAWTSGANVLT

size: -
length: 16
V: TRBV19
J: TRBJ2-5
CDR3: ASSRSFVAGGLVETQY

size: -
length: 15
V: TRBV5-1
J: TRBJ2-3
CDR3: ASSSPGPQSPTDTQY

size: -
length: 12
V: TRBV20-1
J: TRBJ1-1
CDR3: SAILDSPGTEAF

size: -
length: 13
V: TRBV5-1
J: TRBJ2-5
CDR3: ASSLARGGRETQY

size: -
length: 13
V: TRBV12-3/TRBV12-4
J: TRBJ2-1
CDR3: ASSLGGTGYNEQF

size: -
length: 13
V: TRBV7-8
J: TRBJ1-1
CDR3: ASSSRRLAGTEAF

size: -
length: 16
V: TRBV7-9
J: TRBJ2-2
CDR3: ASSLGSGGPGNTGELF

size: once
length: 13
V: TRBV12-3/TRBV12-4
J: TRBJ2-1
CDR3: ASSLGGPPYNEQF

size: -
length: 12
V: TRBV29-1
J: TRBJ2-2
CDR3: SVEKLAGSGELF

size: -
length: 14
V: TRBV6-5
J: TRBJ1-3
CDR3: ASSYATGVSGNTIY

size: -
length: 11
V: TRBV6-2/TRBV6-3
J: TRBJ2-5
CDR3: ASSYARGVTQY

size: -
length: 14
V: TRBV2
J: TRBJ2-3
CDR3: ASSARLAGYTDTQY

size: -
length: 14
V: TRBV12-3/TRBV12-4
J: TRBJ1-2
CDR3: ASSLDAARVLYGYT

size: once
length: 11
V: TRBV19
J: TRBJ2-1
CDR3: ASKLAGTNEQF

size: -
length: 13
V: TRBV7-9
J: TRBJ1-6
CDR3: ASSRMDRGNSPLH

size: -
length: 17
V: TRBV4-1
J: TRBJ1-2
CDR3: ASSQDLSLYRLTNYGYT

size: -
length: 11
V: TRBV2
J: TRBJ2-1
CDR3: AGGRQSYNEQF

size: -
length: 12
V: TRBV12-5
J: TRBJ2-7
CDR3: ASGLETVSYEQY

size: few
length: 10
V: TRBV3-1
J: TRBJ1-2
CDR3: ASSQENYGYT

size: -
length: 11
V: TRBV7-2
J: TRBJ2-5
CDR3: ASSRSTQETQY

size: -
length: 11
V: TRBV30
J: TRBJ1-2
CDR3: AWSFRERGRYT

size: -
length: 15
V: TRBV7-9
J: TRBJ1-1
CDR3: ASSPTSRGGMNTEAF

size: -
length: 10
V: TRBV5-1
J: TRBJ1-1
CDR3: AGSLGRNEAF

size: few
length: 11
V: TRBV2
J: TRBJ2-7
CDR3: ASSVAGGYEQY

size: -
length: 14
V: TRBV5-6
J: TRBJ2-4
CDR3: ASSFRVGVAKNIQY

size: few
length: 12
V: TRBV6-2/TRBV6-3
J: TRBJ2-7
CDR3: ASSRLAGSYEQY

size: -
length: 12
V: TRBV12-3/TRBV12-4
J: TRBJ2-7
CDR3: ASSRAGAPYEQY

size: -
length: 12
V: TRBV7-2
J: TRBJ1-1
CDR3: ASSSYLRNTEAF

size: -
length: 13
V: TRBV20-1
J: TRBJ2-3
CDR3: SAFELAASTDTQY

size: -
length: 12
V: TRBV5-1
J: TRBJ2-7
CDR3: ASSFTGDSYEQY

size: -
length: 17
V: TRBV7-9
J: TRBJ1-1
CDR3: ASSHRGGWLGTENTEAF